The 19 T cell receptor beta chains listed next were all sequenced from one sample in a study of T-cell reconstitution after alpha-beta-depleted transplantation in children. During its preparation, the TCRbeta library received unique molecular identifiers. TCRdb independently ran MiXCR on the PCR reads; one entry per CDR3 protein. The sample lists 450,000 to 550,000 distinct CDR3 sequences, roughly an eighth seen once, with 13% to 15% in the top ten. Material: PBMCs, mostly from graft donor cells, obtained 180 days after TCRalphabeta/CD19-depleted stem cell transplant. Receptor source: a female patient aged 2-15 years who had a stem cell transplant for aplastic anemia, so the T cells may come from the graft donor.

This clonotype has only a few counts. The V and J genes are TRBV7-9 and TRBJ1-2, with 7 bases matching TRBD1. CDR1 is SEHNR, CDR2 FQNEAQ, per germline (reference sequence). This CDR3 is 16 amino acids long. J gave up 3 bases and V 3 bases, and 10 bases lay outside the gene matches. CDR3 in amino acids: CASSFPPGDRDYGYTF. Here the CDR3 DNA reads TGTGCCAGCAGCTTTCCTCCGGGTGACAGGGACTATGGCTACACCTTC.

This clonotype was detected many times. The chain recombines TRBV7-2 with TRBJ2-3; the match to TRBD2 covers 7 bases. J was trimmed by 1 base and V by 3 bases; bases with no gene match: 4. The CDR3 extends over 15 amino acids. Germline V CDR1 and CDR2: SGHTA, FQGNSA. In nucleotides, the CDR3 is TGTGCCAGCAGCTTGAGCGGGATCGGCACAGATACGCAGTATTTT. Amino acid sequence: CASSLSGIGTDTQYF.

This clonotype occurred a few times. The rearrangement links TRBV15 to TRBJ1-2, with D hard to call. Trimming pared 0 bases from V and 0 bases from J, leaving 11 bases between. Germline CDR1 LNHNV, CDR2 YYDKDF (reference sequence). The CDR3 length is 16 residues. CDR3 amino acids: CATSRDRAESNYGYTF. The CDR3 nucleotides are TGTGCCACCAGCAGAGATCGGGCAGAGTCTAACTATGGCTACACCTTC. Looking up the rest from reference TRBV15 and TRBJ1-2 gives the full variable domain: DAMVIQNPRYQVTQFGKPVTLSCSQTLNHNVMYWYQQKSSQAPKLLFHYYDKDFNNEADTPDNFQSRRPNTSFCFLDIRSPGLGDTAMYLCATSRDRAESNYGYTFGSGTRLTVV.

This clonotype was observed a few times. The junction departs from germline at one end; a sequencing error may be responsible. The chain joins TRBV18 to TRBJ2-3, with TRBD2 matching 9 bases. Germline V CDR1 and CDR2: KGHSH, LQKENI. The CDR3 has 14 residues. The CDR3 DNA sequence: TGTGCCAGCTCAGGGGGGACTAGCAGAGATACGCAGTATTTT. Its protein is CASSGGTSRDTQYF.

This clonotype showed up many times. The chain has TRBV18 and TRBJ2-7; D tentatively reads TRBD1 or TRBD2 (5 bases each). V was pared by 5 bases and J by 0 bases, with 11 bases between. The CDR3 is made up of 14 amino acids. The germline CDR1 and CDR2 sequences are KGHSH and LQKENI. CDR3 coding DNA: TGTGCCAGCTCAGCCGGGACGGCCTCCTACGAGCAGTACTTC. Translating gives CASSAGTASYEQYF.

This clonotype was seen a few times. The rearrangement uses TRBV5-6 and TRBJ2-1; tentative D call: TRBD1 (5 bases). The CDR3 contains 17 residues. V was clipped by 0 bases and J by 0 bases, with 13 bases between them. The germline CDR1 and CDR2 sequences are SGHDT and YYEEEE. In nucleotides, the CDR3 is TGTGCCAGCAGCTTGGGGGGCAGGCCGTACTCCTACAATGAGCAGTTCTTC. It codes for CASSLGGRPYSYNEQFF.

This clonotype has just a few counts. The gene calls are TRBV7-9 and TRBJ2-5; 8 positions match TRBD2. Per the germline V gene, CDR1 is SEHNR and CDR2 is FQNEAQ (reference sequence). The junction had 5 bases not matched to a gene; V was cut back by 4 bases and J by 4 bases. This CDR3 contains 14 residues. The CDR3 is CASSWVAGTETQYF. The DNA of the CDR3 is TGTGCCAGCAGCTGGGTAGCGGGAACAGAGACCCAGTACTTC. The full variable domain, rest sourced from reference TRBV7-9 and TRBJ2-5, is DTGVSQNPRHKITKRGQNVTFRCDPISEHNRLYWYRQTLGQGPEFLTYFQNEAQLEKSRLLSDRFSAERPKGSFSTLEIQRTEQGDSAMYLCASSWVAGTETQYFGPGTRLLVL.

This clonotype was observed a handful of times. In DNA, the CDR3 is TGTGCCAGCAGGGTTAGCGGGAGATACTACAATGAGCAGTTCTTC. Translated: CASRVSGRYYNEQFF. The chain is built from TRBV12-3 or TRBV12-4 and TRBJ2-1, with TRBD2 matching over 9 bases. The trim removed 6 bases at V and 3 bases at J, leaving 6 bases unmatched. This CDR3 is 15 amino acids long.

This clonotype was counted at least ten times. The V and J genes are TRBV29-1 and TRBJ2-3, with D hard to call. Trimming shortened V by 5 bases and J by 4 bases, and 4 bases separated the two germline ends. This CDR3 spans 10 amino acids. The germline V gene encodes CDR1 SQVTM and CDR2 ANQGSEA. CDR3 DNA: TGCAGCGTTAACCCAGATACGCAGTATTTT. Amino acid sequence: CSVNPDTQYF.

This clonotype was detected many times. The chain has TRBV7-2 and TRBJ2-7, with D perhaps TRBD1 (6 bases). This CDR3 spans 14 amino acids. V lost 1 base and J 6 bases, leaving 13 bases between the germline ends. Germline-derived CDR1 and CDR2 are SGHTA and FQGNSA. CDR3 DNA sequence: TGTGCCAGCAGCTTAGGGGACAAGTCGTGCGAGCAGTACGTC. Protein product: CASSLGDKSCEQYV.

The genes are TRBV21-1 and TRBJ2-7; the tabulated D call, TRBD1, remains unverified against the DNA. TRBV21-1 is a known pseudogene. This CDR3 region has 15 residues. In DNA, the CDR3 is TGTGCCAGCAGCAAAAGGGGGTCCGGAGACTACGAGCAGTACGTC. It specifies CASSKRGSGDYEQYV.

The chain recombines TRBV18 with TRBJ2-7; perhaps TRBD1 as D (6 bases). Trimming took off 3 bases at V and 6 bases at J, with 15 bases between the two ends. Germline V gene sequence: CDR1 KGHSH, CDR2 LQKENI. There are 14 residues in the CDR3. For the CDR3, the DNA is TGTGCCAGCTCACCCTGGGACATAGGTGCCGAGCAGTACTTC. Translated: CASSPWDIGAEQYF.

The rearrangement links TRBV6-2 or TRBV6-3 to TRBJ2-1; D uncertain. This CDR3 has 14 amino acids. Trimming shortened V by 2 bases and J by 4 bases, and 9 bases separated the two germline ends. CDR1 is MNHEY, CDR2 SVGEGT, per germline. DNA for the CDR3: TGTGCCAGCAGTTACGGCTGGGGTTACAATGAGCAGTTCTTC. It is translated as CASSYGWGYNEQFF.

The sample holds a few counts of this clonotype. The chain's CDR3 is CASSQDPGLAGTDTQYF. The CDR3 coding sequence is TGCGCCAGCAGCCAAGATCCGGGACTAGCGGGCACAGATACGCAGTATTTT. V and J are TRBV4-1 and TRBJ2-3, with 11 bases matching TRBD2. This CDR3 has 17 amino acids. The junction had 3 bases not matched to a gene; V was cut back by 0 bases and J by 1 base. The germline CDR1 and CDR2 sequences are MGHRA and YSYEKL.

This clonotype was observed a few times. This chain joins TRBV29-1 and TRBJ2-3, with 8 bases that match TRBD2. Germline CDR1 is SQVTM and CDR2 is ANQGSEA. The CDR3 is 14 amino acids. V dropped 6 bases and J dropped 3; count of bases not matched to a gene: 8. Here the CDR3 reads CSVARGGGTDTQYF. The CDR3 region has the DNA TGCAGCGTCGCACGGGGGGGCGGGACAGATACGCAGTATTTT.

This clonotype was picked up many times. The chain joins TRBV7-9 to TRBJ2-1, with D perhaps TRBD2 (7 bases). Looked up from germline, CDR1 is SEHNR and CDR2 is FQNEAQ (reference sequence). Trimming left V 0 bases short and J 8 bases short, with 14 bases between. This CDR3 comprises 15 residues. The CDR3 here is CASSLARGGGDEQFF. The DNA for the CDR3 is TGTGCCAGCAGCTTAGCGCGGGGAGGGGGTGATGAGCAGTTCTTC.

This clonotype was detected a few times. The chain links TRBV18 to TRBJ1-2; 8 nucleotides line up with TRBD1. Trimming cost V 0 bases and J 7 bases; bases outside gene matches: 10. The CDR3 loop spans 16 amino acids. Germline V lookup: CDR1 KGHSH, CDR2 LQKENI. CDR3 in amino acids: CASSPPVPRGRGGYTF. The CDR3, as DNA: TGTGCCAGCTCACCACCTGTGCCCAGGGGGCGCGGTGGCTACACCTTC.

V is TRBV25-1 and J is TRBJ2-3, with D maybe TRBD2 (5 bases). CDR3 length: 17 residues. Trimming took off 3 bases at V and 0 bases at J, with 16 bases between the two ends. Germline V gene lookup returns CDR1 MGHDK and CDR2 SYGVNS. The CDR3 DNA is TGTGCCAGCAGTGAGATTTGGTCGGGATTGAGCACAGATACGCAGTATTTT. It translates to CASSEIWSGLSTDTQYF.

Only a few counts were recorded for this clonotype. V and J are TRBV12-3 or TRBV12-4 and TRBJ1-4; D ambiguous. This CDR3 is 13 amino acids long. V was trimmed by 6 bases and J by 14 bases, leaving 19 bases between them. The DNA of the CDR3 is TGTGCCAGCAGCCCCCAAGTCAGAGAAGGGCTGTTTTTT. Translating it yields CASSPQVREGLFF.